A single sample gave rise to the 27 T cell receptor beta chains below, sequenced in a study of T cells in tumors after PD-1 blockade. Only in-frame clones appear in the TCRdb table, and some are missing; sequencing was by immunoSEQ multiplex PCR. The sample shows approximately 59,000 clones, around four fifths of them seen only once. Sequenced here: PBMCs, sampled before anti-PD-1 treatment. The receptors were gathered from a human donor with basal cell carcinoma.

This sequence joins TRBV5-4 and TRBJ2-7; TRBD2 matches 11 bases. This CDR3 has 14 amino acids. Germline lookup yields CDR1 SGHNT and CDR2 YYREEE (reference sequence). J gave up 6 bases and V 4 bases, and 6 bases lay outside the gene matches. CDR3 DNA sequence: TGTGCCAGCAGCACTAGCGGGGGTCGGGGCGAGCAGTACTTC. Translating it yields CASSTSGGRGEQYF.

The DNA of the CDR3 is TGTGCCAGCAGTTTATCCAGGGCCGTTATCTCCTACGAGCAGTACTTC. This sequence encodes CASSLSRAVISYEQYF. The gene calls are TRBV27 and TRBJ2-7; D might be TRBD1 (5 bases). The ends were cut back, 0 bases at V and 0 bases at J, with 12 bases in the middle. The CDR3 sequence is 16 residues long. Germline loops: CDR1 MNHEY, CDR2 SMNVEV (reference sequence).

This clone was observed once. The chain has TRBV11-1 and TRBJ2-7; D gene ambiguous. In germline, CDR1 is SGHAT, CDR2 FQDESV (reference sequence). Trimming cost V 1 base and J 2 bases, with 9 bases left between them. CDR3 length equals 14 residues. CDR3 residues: CASSLEEMAYEQYF. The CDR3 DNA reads TGTGCCAGCAGCTTAGAGGAGATGGCCTACGAGCAGTACTTC.

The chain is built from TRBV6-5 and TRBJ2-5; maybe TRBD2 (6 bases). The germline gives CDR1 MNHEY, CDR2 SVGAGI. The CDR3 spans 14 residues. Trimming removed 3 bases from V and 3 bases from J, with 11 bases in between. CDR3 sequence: CASSYGGQKETQYF. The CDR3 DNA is TGTGCCAGCAGTTATGGAGGGCAGAAAGAGACCCAGTACTTC.

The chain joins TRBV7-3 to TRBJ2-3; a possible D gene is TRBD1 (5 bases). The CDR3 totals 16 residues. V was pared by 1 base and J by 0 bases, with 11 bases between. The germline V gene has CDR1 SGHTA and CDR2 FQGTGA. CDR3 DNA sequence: TGTGCCAGCAGCTTAAATGGGTGGGGCAGCACAGATACGCAGTATTTT. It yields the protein CASSLNGWGSTDTQYF. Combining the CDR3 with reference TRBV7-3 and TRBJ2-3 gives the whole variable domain GAGVSQTPSNKVTEKGKYVELRCDPISGHTALYWYRQSLGQGPEFLIYFQGTGAADDSGLPNDRFFAVRPEGSVSTLKIQRTERGDSAVYLCASSLNGWGSTDTQYFGPGTRLTVL.

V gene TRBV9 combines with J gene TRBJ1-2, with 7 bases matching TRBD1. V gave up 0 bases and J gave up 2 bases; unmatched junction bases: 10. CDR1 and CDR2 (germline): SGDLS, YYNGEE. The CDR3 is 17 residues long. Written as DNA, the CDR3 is TGTGCCAGCAGCGTAGAAGGAGGGGGCGGAAAAAACTATGGCTACACCTTC. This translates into CASSVEGGGGKNYGYTF.

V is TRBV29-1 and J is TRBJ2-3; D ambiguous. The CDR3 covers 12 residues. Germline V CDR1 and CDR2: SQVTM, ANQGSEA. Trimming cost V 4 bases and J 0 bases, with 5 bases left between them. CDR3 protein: CSVAASTDTQYF. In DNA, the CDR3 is TGCAGCGTTGCGGCTAGCACAGATACGCAGTATTTT.

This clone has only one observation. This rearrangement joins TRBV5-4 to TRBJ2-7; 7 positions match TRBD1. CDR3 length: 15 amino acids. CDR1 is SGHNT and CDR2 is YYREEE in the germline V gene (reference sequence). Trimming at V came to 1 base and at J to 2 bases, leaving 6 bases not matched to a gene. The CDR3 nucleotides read TGTGCCAGCAGCTTGTTTTCCGGGACAGCCTACGAGCAGTACTTC. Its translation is CASSLFSGTAYEQYF.

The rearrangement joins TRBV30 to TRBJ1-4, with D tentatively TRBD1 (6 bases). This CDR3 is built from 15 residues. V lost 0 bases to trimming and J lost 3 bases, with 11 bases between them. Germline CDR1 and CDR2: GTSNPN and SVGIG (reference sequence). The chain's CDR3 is CAWSVGGGANEKLFF. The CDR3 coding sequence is TGTGCCTGGAGTGTAGGAGGGGGTGCTAATGAAAAACTGTTTTTT.

CDR3 sequence (DNA): TGTGCCAGCAGCTTTACGGGACAGGGGGCAGGTGGCTACACCTTC. Encoded protein: CASSFTGQGAGGYTF. The chain couples TRBV5-6 to TRBJ1-2, with TRBD1 identical over 12 bases. V lost 2 bases to trimming and J lost 7 bases; unmatched junction nucleotides: 6. CDR1 and CDR2 from the germline V gene are SGHDT and YYEEEE. The length of the CDR3 is 15 residues.

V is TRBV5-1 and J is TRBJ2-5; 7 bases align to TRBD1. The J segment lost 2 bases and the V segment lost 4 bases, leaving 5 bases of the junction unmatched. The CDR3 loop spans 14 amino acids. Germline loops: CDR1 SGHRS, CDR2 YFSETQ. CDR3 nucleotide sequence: TGCGCCAGCAGCCAGGGGGTCGGGCAAGAGACCCAGTACTTC. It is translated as CASSQGVGQETQYF.

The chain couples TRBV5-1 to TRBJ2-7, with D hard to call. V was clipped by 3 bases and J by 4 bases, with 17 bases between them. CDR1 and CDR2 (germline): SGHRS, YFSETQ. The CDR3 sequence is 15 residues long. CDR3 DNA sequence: TGCGCCAGCAGCTCCACCCGGAACTTTCGGTACGAGCAGTACTTC. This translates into CASSSTRNFRYEQYF. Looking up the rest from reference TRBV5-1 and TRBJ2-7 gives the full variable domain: KAGVTQTPRYLIKTRGQQVTLSCSPISGHRSVSWYQQTPGQGLQFLFEYFSETQRNKGNFPGRFSGRQFSNSRSEMNVSTLELGDSALYLCASSSTRNFRYEQYFGPGTRLTVT.

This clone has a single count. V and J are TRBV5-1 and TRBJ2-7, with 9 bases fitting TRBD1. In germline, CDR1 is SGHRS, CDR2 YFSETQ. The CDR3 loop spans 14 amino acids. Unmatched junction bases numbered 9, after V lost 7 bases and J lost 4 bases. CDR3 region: CASARDRAFYEQYF. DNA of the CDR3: TGCGCCAGCGCCCGGGACAGGGCTTTTTACGAGCAGTACTTC.

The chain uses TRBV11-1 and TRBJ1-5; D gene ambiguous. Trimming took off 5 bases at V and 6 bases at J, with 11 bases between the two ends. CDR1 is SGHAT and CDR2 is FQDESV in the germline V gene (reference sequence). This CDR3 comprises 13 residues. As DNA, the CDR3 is TGTGCCAGCAGCCGAGCGGGTGGTCAGCCCCAGCATTTT. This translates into CASSRAGGQPQHF.

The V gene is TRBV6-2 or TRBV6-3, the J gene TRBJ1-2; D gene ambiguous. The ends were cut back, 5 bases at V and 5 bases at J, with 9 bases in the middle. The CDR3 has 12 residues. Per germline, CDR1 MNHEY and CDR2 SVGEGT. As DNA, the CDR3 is TGTGCCAGCAGTCGAGAGCCTTATGGCTACACCTTC. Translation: CASSREPYGYTF.

CDR3: CASSDPGTSGYNEQFF. The CDR3 coding sequence is TGTGCCAGCAGCGATCCCGGGACTAGCGGTTACAATGAGCAGTTCTTC. V is TRBV7-9 and J is TRBJ2-1; 11 nucleotides align to TRBD2. This CDR3 is built from 16 residues. Trimming cost V 5 bases and J 4 bases; bases outside gene matches: 7. The germline CDR1 and CDR2 sequences are SEHNR and FQNEAQ (reference sequence).

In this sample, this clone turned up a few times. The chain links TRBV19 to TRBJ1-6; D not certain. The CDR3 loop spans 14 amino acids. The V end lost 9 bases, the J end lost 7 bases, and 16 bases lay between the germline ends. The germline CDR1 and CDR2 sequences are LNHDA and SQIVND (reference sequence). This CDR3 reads CASTVSGFNSPLHF. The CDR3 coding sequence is TGTGCCAGCACCGTGAGTGGGTTCAATTCACCCCTCCACTTT.

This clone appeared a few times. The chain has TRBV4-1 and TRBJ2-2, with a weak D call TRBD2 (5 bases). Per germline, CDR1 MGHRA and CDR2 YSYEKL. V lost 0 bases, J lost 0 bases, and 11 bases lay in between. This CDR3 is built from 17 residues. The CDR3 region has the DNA TGCGCCAGCAGCCAAGATTCGCACGGGGCGAACACCGGGGAGCTGTTTTTT. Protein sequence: CASSQDSHGANTGELFF.

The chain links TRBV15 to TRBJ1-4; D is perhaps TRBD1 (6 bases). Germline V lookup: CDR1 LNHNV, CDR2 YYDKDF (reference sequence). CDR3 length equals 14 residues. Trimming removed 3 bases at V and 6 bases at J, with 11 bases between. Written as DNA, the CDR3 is TGTGCCACCAGCAGGGACAGTCGGGATGAAAAACTGTTTTTT. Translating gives CATSRDSRDEKLFF. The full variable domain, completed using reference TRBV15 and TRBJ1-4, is DAMVIQNPRYQVTQFGKPVTLSCSQTLNHNVMYWYQQKSSQAPKLLFHYYDKDFNNEADTPDNFQSRRPNTSFCFLDIRSPGLGDTAMYLCATSRDSRDEKLFFGSGTQLSVL.

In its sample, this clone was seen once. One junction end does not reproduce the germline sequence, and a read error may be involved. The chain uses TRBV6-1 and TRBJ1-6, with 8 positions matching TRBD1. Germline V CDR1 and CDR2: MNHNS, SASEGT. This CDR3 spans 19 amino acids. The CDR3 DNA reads TGTGCCAGCAGTGTTCAGCACAGGGGGAGTGTGTCCTATAATTCACCCCCCCACTTT. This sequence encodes CASSVQHRGSVSYNSPPHF.

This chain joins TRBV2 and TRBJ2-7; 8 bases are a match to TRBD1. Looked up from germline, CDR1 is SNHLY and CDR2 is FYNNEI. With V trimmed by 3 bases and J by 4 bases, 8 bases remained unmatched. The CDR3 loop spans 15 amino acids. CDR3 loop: CASSELSDRAYEQYF. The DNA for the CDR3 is TGTGCCAGCAGTGAGCTGTCGGACAGGGCATACGAGCAGTACTTC.

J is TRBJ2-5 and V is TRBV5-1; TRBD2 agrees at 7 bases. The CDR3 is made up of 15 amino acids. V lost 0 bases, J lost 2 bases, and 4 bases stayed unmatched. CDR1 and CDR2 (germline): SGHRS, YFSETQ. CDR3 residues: CASSLVGEGQETQYF. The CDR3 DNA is TGCGCCAGCAGCTTGGTCGGGGAGGGACAAGAGACCCAGTACTTC.

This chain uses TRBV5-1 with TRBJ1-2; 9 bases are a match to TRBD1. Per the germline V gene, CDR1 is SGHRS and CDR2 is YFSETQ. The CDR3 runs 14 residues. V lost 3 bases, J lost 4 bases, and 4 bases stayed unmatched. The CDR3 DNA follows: TGCGCCAGCAGCTGGGACAGGGCCTCCTATGGCTACACCTTC. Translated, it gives CASSWDRASYGYTF.

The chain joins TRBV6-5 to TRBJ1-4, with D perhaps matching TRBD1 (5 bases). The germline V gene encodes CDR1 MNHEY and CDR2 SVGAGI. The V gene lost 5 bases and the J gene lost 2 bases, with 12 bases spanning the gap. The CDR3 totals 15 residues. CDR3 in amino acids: CASSRTGGTNEKLFF. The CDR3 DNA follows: TGTGCCAGCAGTAGAACAGGCGGCACTAATGAAAAACTGTTTTTT.

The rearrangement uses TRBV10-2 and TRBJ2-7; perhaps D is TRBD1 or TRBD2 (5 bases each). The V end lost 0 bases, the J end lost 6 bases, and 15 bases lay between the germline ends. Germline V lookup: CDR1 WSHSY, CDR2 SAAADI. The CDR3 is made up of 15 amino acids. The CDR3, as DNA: TGCGCCAGCAGTGAGTCCGGTGGGGGAGAATCCGAGCAGTACTTC. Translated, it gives CASSESGGGESEQYF.

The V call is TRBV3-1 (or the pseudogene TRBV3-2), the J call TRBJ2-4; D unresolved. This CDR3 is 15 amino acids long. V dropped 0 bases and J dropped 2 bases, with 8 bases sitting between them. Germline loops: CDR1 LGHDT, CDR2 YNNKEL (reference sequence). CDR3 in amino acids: CASSQDHHPKNIQYF. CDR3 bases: TGTGCCAGCAGCCAAGATCACCACCCCAAAAACATTCAGTACTTC.

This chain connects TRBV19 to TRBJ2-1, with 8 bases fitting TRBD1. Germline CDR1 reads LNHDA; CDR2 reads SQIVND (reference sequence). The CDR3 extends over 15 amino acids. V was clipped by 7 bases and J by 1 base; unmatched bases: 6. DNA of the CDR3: TGTGCCAGTATCCCCGACAGGGGATCCTACAATGAGCAGTTCTTC. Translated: CASIPDRGSYNEQFF.